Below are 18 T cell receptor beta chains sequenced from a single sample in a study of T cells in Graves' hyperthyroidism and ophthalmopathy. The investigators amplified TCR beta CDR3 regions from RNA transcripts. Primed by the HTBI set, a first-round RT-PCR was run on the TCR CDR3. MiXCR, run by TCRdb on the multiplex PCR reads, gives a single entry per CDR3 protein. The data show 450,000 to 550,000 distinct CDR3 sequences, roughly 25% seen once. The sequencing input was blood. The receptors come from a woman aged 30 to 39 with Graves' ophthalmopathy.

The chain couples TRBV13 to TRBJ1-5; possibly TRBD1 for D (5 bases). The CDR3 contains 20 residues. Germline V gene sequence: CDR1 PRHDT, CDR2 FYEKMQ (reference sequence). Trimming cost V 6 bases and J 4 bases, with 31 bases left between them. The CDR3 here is CASRRRGPFGETDLNQPQHF. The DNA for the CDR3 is TGTGCCAGCAGACGTAGGGGACCCTTTGGAGAGACAGACCTTAATCAGCCCCAGCATTTT.

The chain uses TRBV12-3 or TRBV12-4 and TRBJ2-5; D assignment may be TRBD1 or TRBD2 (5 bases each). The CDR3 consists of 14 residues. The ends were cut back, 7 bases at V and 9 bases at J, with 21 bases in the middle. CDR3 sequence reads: CASTRGRDGMSQYF. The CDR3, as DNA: TGTGCCAGCACCCGAGGCCGGGACGGGATGTCCCAGTACTTC.

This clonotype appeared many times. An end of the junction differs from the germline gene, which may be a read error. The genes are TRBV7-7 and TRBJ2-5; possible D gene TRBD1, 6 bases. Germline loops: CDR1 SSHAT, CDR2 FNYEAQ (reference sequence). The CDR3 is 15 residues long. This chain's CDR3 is CASSFGQTQRETQYF. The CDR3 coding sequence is TGTGCTAGCAGCTTTGGACAGACTCAGAGGGAGACCCAGTACTTC.

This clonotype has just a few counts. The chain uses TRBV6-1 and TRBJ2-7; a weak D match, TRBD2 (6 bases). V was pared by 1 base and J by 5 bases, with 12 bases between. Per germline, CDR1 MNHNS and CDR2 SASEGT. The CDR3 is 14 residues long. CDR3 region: CASSEGGAGNEQYF. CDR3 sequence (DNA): TGTGCCAGCAGTGAAGGGGGCGCGGGAAACGAGCAGTACTTC.

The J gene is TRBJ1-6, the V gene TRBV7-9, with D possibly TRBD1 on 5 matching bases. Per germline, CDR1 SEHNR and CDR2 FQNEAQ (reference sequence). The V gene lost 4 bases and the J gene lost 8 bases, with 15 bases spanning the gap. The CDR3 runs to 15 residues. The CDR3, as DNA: TGTGCCAGCAGCTCAGCAGGGTTTGAGGATTCACCCCTCCACTTT. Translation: CASSSAGFEDSPLHF.

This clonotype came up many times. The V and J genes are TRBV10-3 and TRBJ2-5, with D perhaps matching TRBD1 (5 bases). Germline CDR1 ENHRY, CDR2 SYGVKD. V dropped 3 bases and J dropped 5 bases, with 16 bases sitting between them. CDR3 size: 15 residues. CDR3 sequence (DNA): TGTGCCATCAGTGACCCAGGGAAGGGGATCGAGACCCAGTACTTC. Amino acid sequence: CAISDPGKGIETQYF.

The CDR3 protein is CSVATSNYGYTF. Here the CDR3 DNA reads TGCAGCGTTGCCACCAGTAACTATGGCTACACCTTC. The genes are TRBV29-1 and TRBJ1-2; no firm D call. CDR3 length: 12 amino acids. The germline CDR1 and CDR2 sequences are SQVTM and ANQGSEA. V lost 4 bases and J 1 base, leaving 7 bases between the germline ends. Looking up the rest from reference TRBV29-1 and TRBJ1-2 gives the full variable domain: SAVISQKPSRDICQRGTSLTIQCQVDSQVTMMFWYRQQPGQSLTLIATANQGSEATYESGFVIDKFPISRPNLTFSTLTVSNMSPEDSSIYLCSVATSNYGYTFGSGTRLTVV.

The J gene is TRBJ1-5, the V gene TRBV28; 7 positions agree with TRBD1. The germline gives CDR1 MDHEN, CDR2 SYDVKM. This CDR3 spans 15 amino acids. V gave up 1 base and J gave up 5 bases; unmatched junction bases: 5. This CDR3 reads CASSLYRGGYQPQHF. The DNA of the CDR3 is TGTGCCAGCAGTTTATACAGGGGAGGGTATCAGCCCCAGCATTTT.

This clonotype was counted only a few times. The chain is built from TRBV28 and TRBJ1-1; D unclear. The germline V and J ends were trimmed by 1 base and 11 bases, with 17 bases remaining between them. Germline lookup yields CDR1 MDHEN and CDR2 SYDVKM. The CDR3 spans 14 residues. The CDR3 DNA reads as TGTGCCAGCAGTTTATTATTGGTTACTCACGGGGCTTTCTTT. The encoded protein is CASSLLLVTHGAFF.

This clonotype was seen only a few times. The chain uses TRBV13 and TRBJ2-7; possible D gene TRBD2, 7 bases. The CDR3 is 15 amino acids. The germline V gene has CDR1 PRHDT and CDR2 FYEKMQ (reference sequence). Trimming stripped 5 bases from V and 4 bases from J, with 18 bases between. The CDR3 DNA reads TGTGCCAGCAGCAACGGCGGGGGCAAGGAATACGAGCAGTACTTC. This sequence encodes CASSNGGGKEYEQYF.

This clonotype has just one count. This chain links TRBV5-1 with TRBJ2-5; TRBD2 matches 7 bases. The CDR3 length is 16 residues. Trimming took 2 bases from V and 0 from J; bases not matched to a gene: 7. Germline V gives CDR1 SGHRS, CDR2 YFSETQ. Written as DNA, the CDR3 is TGCGCCAGCAGCTTATACCTCGCGGGAGACCAAGAGACCCAGTACTTC. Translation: CASSLYLAGDQETQYF.

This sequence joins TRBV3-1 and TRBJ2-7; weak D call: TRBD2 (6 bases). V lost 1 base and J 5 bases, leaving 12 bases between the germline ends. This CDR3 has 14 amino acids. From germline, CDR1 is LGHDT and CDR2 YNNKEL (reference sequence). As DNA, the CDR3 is TGTGCCAGCAGCCAAGCACTCGGGAGTAACGAGCAGTACTTC. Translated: CASSQALGSNEQYF.

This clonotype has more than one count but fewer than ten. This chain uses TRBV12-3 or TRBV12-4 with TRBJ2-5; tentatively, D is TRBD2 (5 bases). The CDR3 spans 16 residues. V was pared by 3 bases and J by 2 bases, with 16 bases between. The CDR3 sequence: CASSFSPPGGQETQYF. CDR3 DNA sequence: TGTGCCAGCAGTTTTAGTCCCCCAGGCGGGCAAGAGACCCAGTACTTC.

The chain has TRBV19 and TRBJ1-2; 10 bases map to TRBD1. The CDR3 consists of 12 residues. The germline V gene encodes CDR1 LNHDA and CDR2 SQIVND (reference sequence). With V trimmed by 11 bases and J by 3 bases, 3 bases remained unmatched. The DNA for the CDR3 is TGTGCCGGAGGACAGGGGGACTATGGCTACACCTTC. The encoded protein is CAGGQGDYGYTF.

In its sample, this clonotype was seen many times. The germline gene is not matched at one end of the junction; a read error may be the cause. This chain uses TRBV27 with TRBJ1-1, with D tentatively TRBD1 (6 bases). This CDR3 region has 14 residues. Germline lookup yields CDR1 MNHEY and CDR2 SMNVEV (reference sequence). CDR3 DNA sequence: TGTGCCAGCAAATTACAGGGAGGGGACGAACACTGGGATTTT. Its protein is CASKLQGGDEHWDF.

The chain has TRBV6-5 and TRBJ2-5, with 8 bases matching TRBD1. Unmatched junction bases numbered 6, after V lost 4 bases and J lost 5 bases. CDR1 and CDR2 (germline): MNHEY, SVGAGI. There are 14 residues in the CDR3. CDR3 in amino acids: CASSSYRDRETQYF. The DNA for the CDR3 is TGTGCCAGCAGTTCGTACCGGGACAGGGAGACCCAGTACTTC.

The DNA for the CDR3 is TGTGCCAGCAGCTCCCCGACTCAGGAACTGACTGAAGCTTTCTTT. It encodes CASSSPTQELTEAFF. This sequence joins TRBV5-6 and TRBJ1-1, with D hard to call. Germline CDR1 is SGHDT and CDR2 is YYEEEE. CDR3 length equals 15 residues. Trimming took 3 bases from V and 5 from J, leaving 17 bases between them.

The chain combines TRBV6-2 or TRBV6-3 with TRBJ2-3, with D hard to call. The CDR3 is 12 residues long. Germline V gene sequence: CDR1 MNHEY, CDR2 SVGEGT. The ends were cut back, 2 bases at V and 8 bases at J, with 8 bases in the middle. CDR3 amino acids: CASSYGQATQYF. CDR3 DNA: TGTGCCAGCAGTTACGGCCAGGCTACGCAGTATTTT.